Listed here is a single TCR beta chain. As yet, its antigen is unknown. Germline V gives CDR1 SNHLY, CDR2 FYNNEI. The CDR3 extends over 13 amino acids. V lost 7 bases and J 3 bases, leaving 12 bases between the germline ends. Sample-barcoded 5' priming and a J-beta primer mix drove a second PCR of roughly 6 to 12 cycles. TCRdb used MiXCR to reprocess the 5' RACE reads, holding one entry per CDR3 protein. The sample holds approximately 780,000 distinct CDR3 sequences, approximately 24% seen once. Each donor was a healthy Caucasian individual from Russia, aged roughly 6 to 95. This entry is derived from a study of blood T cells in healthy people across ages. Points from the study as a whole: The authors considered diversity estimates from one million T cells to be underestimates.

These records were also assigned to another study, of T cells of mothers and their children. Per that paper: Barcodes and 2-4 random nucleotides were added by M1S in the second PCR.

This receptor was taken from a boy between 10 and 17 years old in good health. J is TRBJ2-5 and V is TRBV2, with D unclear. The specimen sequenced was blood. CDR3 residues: CASTKGTEETQYF. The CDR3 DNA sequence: TGTGCCAGCACCAAGGGTACAGAAGAGACCCAGTACTTC.